Presented here are 25 T cell receptor beta chains from one specimen sequenced in a study of blood T cell repertoires in COVID-19. Sequencing used immunoSEQ multiplex PCR; TCRdb keeps in-frame clones, though not all of them. The sample includes about 210,000 clones, almost 85% of them seen just once. The sequenced material came from peripheral blood. These receptors all stem from a woman between 40 and 50 years old with acute or convalescent COVID-19.

The chain recombines TRBV2 with TRBJ2-7, with a tentative D call TRBD2 (5 bases). The germline V gene has CDR1 SNHLY and CDR2 FYNNEI. The CDR3 contains 14 residues. V lost 7 bases to trimming and J lost 5 bases, with 18 bases between them. CDR3 sequence: CASTPGYRSHEQYF. The CDR3 DNA reads as TGTGCCAGCACCCCGGGGTACAGATCCCACGAGCAGTACTTC.

The V and J genes are TRBV24-1 and TRBJ2-1; 8 nucleotides line up with TRBD1. Germline assignment: CDR1 KGHDR and CDR2 SFDVKD. This CDR3 is 17 amino acids long. V shed 0 bases and J 9 bases; nucleotides not matched to a gene: 12. This CDR3 reads CATSDLSRGQLKFEQFF. The DNA for the CDR3 is TGTGCCACCAGTGATTTGAGCAGGGGGCAATTAAAGTTTGAGCAGTTCTTC.

The chain couples TRBV2 to TRBJ1-5, with no clear D. This CDR3 spans 12 amino acids. Trimming removed 7 bases at V and 7 bases at J, with 11 bases between. The V gene's germline CDR1 is SNHLY and CDR2 FYNNEI. The CDR3 sequence: CASTYIGQPQHF. The DNA for the CDR3 is TGTGCCAGCACCTATATCGGGCAGCCCCAGCATTTT.

The chain has TRBV4-3 and TRBJ2-2, with 9 nucleotides matching TRBD2. The length of the CDR3 is 16 residues. Germline values: CDR1 LGHNA, CDR2 YSLEER. Trimming took 2 bases from V and 1 from J; bases not matched to a gene: 2. CDR3 loop: CASSQKLAGNTGELFF. Written as DNA, the CDR3 is TGCGCCAGCAGCCAAAAACTAGCGGGGAACACCGGGGAGCTGTTTTTT.

The chain couples TRBV19 to TRBJ1-1, with 11 bases that match TRBD1. In germline, CDR1 is LNHDA, CDR2 SQIVND (reference sequence). The CDR3 extends over 14 amino acids. The ends lost 6 bases at V and 7 bases at J; junction bases unmatched: 7. The CDR3 DNA is TGTGCCAGTAGCACCGGGACAGGGGGGATTGAAGCTTTCTTT. It is translated as CASSTGTGGIEAFF.

J is TRBJ2-1 and V is TRBV13; D uncertain. The CDR3 totals 13 residues. V lost 8 bases, J lost 0 bases, and 8 bases lay in between. Germline V gene sequence: CDR1 PRHDT, CDR2 FYEKMQ (reference sequence). In DNA, the CDR3 is TGTGCCAGCCAGCGTCGCTCCTACAATGAGCAGTTCTTC. Translating gives CASQRRSYNEQFF.

The V and J genes are TRBV12-5 and TRBJ1-3, with unresolved D. CDR3 length equals 15 residues. The V end was cut by 3 bases, the J end by 0 bases, with 9 bases between. Germline loops: CDR1 LGHNT, CDR2 FRNRAP. DNA of the CDR3: TGTGCTAGTGGTTTTGGGGAGAGCTCTGGAAACACCATATATTTT. This translates into CASGFGESSGNTIYF.

The chain couples TRBV4-1 to TRBJ1-1; possibly TRBD1 for D (6 bases). Germline V gene data show CDR1 as MGHRA and CDR2 as YSYEKL. V was shortened by 1 base and J by 1 base, with 13 bases between the two germline ends. CDR3 length equals 16 residues. CDR3 protein: CASSQVDAGANTEAFF. CDR3 nucleotide sequence: TGCGCCAGCAGCCAAGTAGATGCAGGGGCGAACACTGAAGCTTTCTTT.

CDR3 amino acids: CASRVAGGTGELFF. CDR3 coding DNA: TGTGCCAGCAGAGTAGCGGGGGGCACCGGGGAGCTGTTTTTT. The chain recombines TRBV6-5 with TRBJ2-2; 10 bases agree with TRBD2. Germline V gene data show CDR1 as MNHEY and CDR2 as SVGAGI. V shed 6 bases and J 4 bases; nucleotides not matched to a gene: 2. The CDR3 contains 14 residues.

The V and J genes are TRBV3-1 (or the pseudogene TRBV3-2) and TRBJ2-1; TRBD2 aligns across 16 bases. Germline V gene lookup returns CDR1 LGHDT and CDR2 YNNKEL (reference sequence). V gave up 5 bases and J gave up 7 bases; unmatched junction bases: 5. The CDR3 has 16 amino acids. CDR3 region: CASSSGTSGRGNEQFF. CDR3 bases: TGTGCCAGCAGCTCGGGGACTAGCGGGAGGGGTAATGAGCAGTTCTTC.

The rearrangement uses TRBV4-1 and TRBJ2-5, with 16 bases aligning to TRBD2. The V and J ends lost 5 bases and 4 bases, in that order; junction bases with no gene match: 4. CDR1 and CDR2 from the germline V gene are MGHRA and YSYEKL. This CDR3 has 16 residues. For the CDR3, the DNA is TGCGCCAGCAGCAAGGGACTAGCGGGAGGGGGAGAGACCCAGTACTTC. Amino acids: CASSKGLAGGGETQYF.

The chain combines TRBV2 with TRBJ2-1, with TRBD2 matching over 11 bases. Losses at the gene ends were 8 bases for V and 4 bases for J; bases not matched to a gene: 10. Looked up from germline, CDR1 is SNHLY and CDR2 is FYNNEI. This CDR3 spans 16 amino acids. CDR3 loop: CASGGAGTSGYNEQFF. Written as DNA, the CDR3 is TGTGCCAGCGGAGGAGCCGGGACTAGCGGTTACAATGAGCAGTTCTTC.

CDR3 protein: CASSYTGQGDTEAFF. DNA for the CDR3: TGTGCCAGCAGTTACACTGGACAGGGAGACACTGAAGCTTTCTTT. The genes are TRBV6-2 or TRBV6-3 and TRBJ1-1; 8 nucleotides agree with TRBD1. The CDR3 has 15 residues. The V gene end was trimmed by 2 bases and the J gene end by 3 bases; junction bases not matched to a gene: 5. Per the germline V gene, CDR1 is MNHEY and CDR2 is SVGEGT.

This sequence joins TRBV10-3 and TRBJ2-7, with 7 bases lining up with TRBD1. Trimming cost V 6 bases and J 6 bases; bases outside gene matches: 11. The CDR3 spans 14 residues. Germline V gene sequence: CDR1 ENHRY, CDR2 SYGVKD. CDR3 amino acids: CAIRETGMVFEQYF. The CDR3 DNA follows: TGTGCCATCAGGGAGACAGGGATGGTGTTCGAGCAGTACTTC.

In DNA form, the CDR3 reads TGTGCCAGCAAAAAAACGGGGTGGGGACAGAACTATGGCTACACCTTC. Translated, it gives CASKKTGWGQNYGYTF. V gene TRBV27 combines with J gene TRBJ1-2, with 7 bases fitting TRBD1. The junction had 13 bases not matched to a gene; V was cut back by 7 bases and J by 2 bases. The CDR3 spans 16 residues. Per germline, CDR1 MNHEY and CDR2 SMNVEV (reference sequence).

The chain uses TRBV19 and TRBJ2-3, with 13 bases identical to TRBD2. The germline V gene encodes CDR1 LNHDA and CDR2 SQIVND (reference sequence). This CDR3 has 18 residues. The V and J ends lost 6 bases and 4 bases, in that order; junction bases with no gene match: 13. The CDR3 sequence: CASSRTSGRMDWADTQYF. The CDR3 DNA follows: TGTGCCAGTAGCAGGACTAGCGGGAGAATGGATTGGGCAGATACGCAGTATTTT.

The chain couples TRBV5-4 to TRBJ2-2, with D uncertain. The CDR3 spans 15 residues. The ends were cut back, 4 bases at V and 1 base at J, with 11 bases in the middle. Germline assignment: CDR1 SGHNT and CDR2 YYREEE (reference sequence). The DNA of the CDR3 is TGTGCCAGCAGCGCTCGCGCTCTGAACACCGGGGAGCTGTTTTTT. It is translated as CASSARALNTGELFF. The full variable domain, in which reference TRBV5-4 and TRBJ2-2 provide the parts outside the CDR3, is ETGVTQSPTHLIKTRGQQVTLRCSSQSGHNTVSWYQQALGQGPQFIFQYYREEENGRGNFPPRFSGLQFPNYSSELNVNALELDDSALYLCASSARALNTGELFFGEGSRLTVL.

The chain employs TRBV15 and TRBJ1-6; 8 positions match TRBD1. V lost 3 bases, J lost 8 bases, and 6 bases stayed unmatched. CDR1 is LNHNV, CDR2 YYDKDF, per germline (reference sequence). The CDR3 length is 15 residues. CDR3 in DNA: TGTGCCACCAGCAGTGACAGGGGAACGTATTCACCCCTCCACTTT. Translation: CATSSDRGTYSPLHF.

The chain employs TRBV27 and TRBJ1-1, with a weak D call TRBD1 (6 bases). The CDR3 has 16 amino acids. Germline loops: CDR1 MNHEY, CDR2 SMNVEV (reference sequence). Trimming removed 0 bases from V and 0 bases from J, with 11 bases in between. In DNA form, the CDR3 reads TGTGCCAGCAGTTTATCCCGGACAGTTCTGAACACTGAAGCTTTCTTT. Encoded protein: CASSLSRTVLNTEAFF.

The chain is built from TRBV7-3 and TRBJ2-1; 8 nucleotides align to TRBD2. The V gene's germline CDR1 is SGHTA and CDR2 FQGTGA. J was trimmed by 0 bases and V by 1 base; bases with no gene match: 8. The CDR3 consists of 18 residues. Here the CDR3 DNA reads TGTGCCAGCAGCTTAAACTCCGGCGGGGGGAGCTCCTACAATGAGCAGTTCTTC. The encoded protein is CASSLNSGGGSSYNEQFF.

This clone appeared a few times. The chain uses TRBV5-1 and TRBJ1-2; maybe TRBD1 (6 bases). This CDR3 region has 14 residues. Germline CDR1 reads SGHRS; CDR2 reads YFSETQ. V was cut by 1 base and J by 0 bases, with 7 bases left in between. CDR3 sequence (DNA): TGCGCCAGCAGCTTGCAGGGGCCTAACTATGGCTACACCTTC. The encoded protein is CASSLQGPNYGYTF.

This clone was observed once. This chain connects TRBV11-2 to TRBJ2-7, with 10 bases matching TRBD1. This CDR3 has 15 amino acids. Germline assignment: CDR1 SGHAT and CDR2 FQNNGV. The V gene end was trimmed by 4 bases and the J gene end by 3 bases; junction bases not matched to a gene: 6. CDR3 loop: CASSSRDRGGYEQYF. For the CDR3, the DNA is TGTGCCAGCAGCTCCCGGGACAGGGGAGGCTACGAGCAGTACTTC.

V and J are TRBV4-1 and TRBJ2-7, with TRBD1 identical over 9 bases. With V trimmed by 0 bases and J by 6 bases, 3 bases remained unmatched. CDR1 and CDR2 (germline): MGHRA, YSYEKL. This CDR3 contains 14 residues. The CDR3 loop is CASSQDTGGPEQYF. CDR3 sequence (DNA): TGCGCCAGCAGCCAAGATACAGGGGGCCCCGAGCAGTACTTC.

The rearrangement links TRBV6-5 to TRBJ1-2; weak D call: TRBD1 (6 bases). Germline CDR1 MNHEY, CDR2 SVGAGI. V lost 0 bases and J 4 bases, leaving 12 bases between the germline ends. This CDR3 has 15 amino acids. DNA of the CDR3: TGTGCCAGCAGTTACTCCGGACAGCCCGCCTATGGCTACACCTTC. Residues: CASSYSGQPAYGYTF.

The V and J genes are TRBV6-2 or TRBV6-3 and TRBJ1-5, with 7 nucleotides matching TRBD1. Germline assignment: CDR1 MNHEY and CDR2 SVGEGT. The CDR3 consists of 15 residues. V shed 5 bases and J 0 bases; nucleotides not matched to a gene: 4. As DNA, the CDR3 is TGTGCCAGCAGTGGGGACAGACATAGCAATCAGCCCCAGCATTTT. Protein: CASSGDRHSNQPQHF.